This T cell receptor beta chain comes out of a study of T cell repertoires in cytomegalovirus infection. Turning to the study itself: Based on public TCR beta signatures, there were indications of CMV infection and of a matching HLA type.

A single record per CDR3 protein comes from TCRdb applying MiXCR to the reads. The repertoire holds approximately 730,000 distinct CDR3 sequences, 30% to 35% seen once, with over 15% in the top ten. A remark on this clonotype: No antigen is known for it.

CDR3 size: 13 residues. The V segment lost 1 base and the J segment 7 bases; nucleotides outside the gene matches: 1. The germline V gene encodes CDR1 MGHRA and CDR2 YSYEKL. V gene TRBV4-1 combines with J gene TRBJ1-5, with 7 positions matching TRBD1. Sample: cultured PBMCs, taken from culture after CMV antigen stimulation. This clonotype originated in a human donor in good health (CMV status not recorded). Some clones in this sample may be carry-over from other donors' samples. CDR3 DNA sequence: TGCGCCAGCAGCCAAGGGGACAGCCAGCCCCAGCATTTT. It specifies CASSQGDSQPQHF.